A selection of T cell receptor beta chains follows, all from one sample in a study of T cell changes during pregnancy in multiple sclerosis. Profiled with immunoSEQ multiplex PCR; TCRdb holds only in-frame clones, not every one. Of around 34,000 clones in the sample, 90% were seen once. The sample here was CD8+ T cells from peripheral blood mononuclear cells, taken in the first trimester of pregnancy. The receptors come from a female donor with multiple sclerosis, enrolled in a pregnancy study. Each CDR3 is given with its conserved first and last residue. The D gene is left open where the match is weak. Expanded clones are given a class, and other clones once, few, many or no size at all.

v_call: TRBV2; j_call: TRBJ1-4; clone_size: .; d_call: .; cdr3_nt: TGTGCCAGCAGTGAAGCTTACCCGACAGGCGGGAATGAAAAACTGTTTTTT; cdr3_aa: CASSEAYPTGGNEKLFF
v_call: TRBV5-1; j_call: TRBJ1-3; clone_size: .; d_call: TRBD1; cdr3_nt: TGCGCCAGCAGCTTGGGGACAGGCCTCTCTGGAAACACCATATATTTT; cdr3_aa: CASSLGTGLSGNTIYF
v_call: TRBV7-8; j_call: TRBJ1-1; clone_size: .; d_call: TRBD1; cdr3_nt: TGTGCCAGCAGCTTAGGTGGACAGGGTCGAGTAGGGACTGAAGCTTTCTTT; cdr3_aa: CASSLGGQGRVGTEAFF
v_call: TRBV6-1; j_call: TRBJ2-1; clone_size: .; d_call: TRBD1; cdr3_nt: TGTGCCAGCAGTGGTGACAGGGATAGCAATGAGCAGTTCTTC; cdr3_aa: CASSGDRDSNEQFF
v_call: TRBV7-2; j_call: TRBJ2-5; clone_size: .; d_call: TRBD2; cdr3_nt: TGTGCCAGCAGACGGACTAGCGGCAGAGAAGAGACCCAGTACTTC; cdr3_aa: CASRRTSGREETQYF
v_call: TRBV9; j_call: TRBJ2-7; clone_size: .; d_call: TRBD1; cdr3_nt: TGTGCCAGCAGCGAGGGGGACAGGCCGGACCCGCGGGAGCAGTACTTC; cdr3_aa: CASSEGDRPDPREQYF
v_call: TRBV6-6; j_call: TRBJ2-7; clone_size: .; d_call: .; cdr3_nt: TGTGCCAGCAGTTACGGGGGCGGTTCCTACGAGCAGTACTTC; cdr3_aa: CASSYGGGSYEQYF
v_call: TRBV5-1; j_call: TRBJ1-1; clone_size: .; d_call: TRBD1; cdr3_nt: TGCGCCAGCAGAGGGACAGGTGAAGCTTTCTTT; cdr3_aa: CASRGTGEAFF
v_call: TRBV28; j_call: TRBJ2-7; clone_size: once; d_call: TRBD1; cdr3_nt: TGTGCCAGCACATGGACAGGCTACGAGCAGTACTTC; cdr3_aa: CASTWTGYEQYF
v_call: TRBV5-1; j_call: TRBJ2-5; clone_size: .; d_call: .; cdr3_nt: TGCGCCAGCAGCTGGGACATCCAAGAGACCCAGTACTTC; cdr3_aa: CASSWDIQETQYF
v_call: TRBV2; j_call: TRBJ2-7; clone_size: .; d_call: TRBD2; cdr3_nt: TGTGCCAGTGTCCTTACTAGCGGAGGCCCCTACGAGCAGTACTTC; cdr3_aa: CASVLTSGGPYEQYF
v_call: TRBV11-2; j_call: TRBJ2-5; clone_size: .; d_call: .; cdr3_nt: TGTGCCAGCAGCTTCGGTGGAGGGTACCAAGAGACCCAGTACTTC; cdr3_aa: CASSFGGGYQETQYF
v_call: TRBV6-5; j_call: TRBJ2-2; clone_size: .; d_call: TRBD2; cdr3_nt: TGTGCCAGCAGTACTGGAGCGGGAGTTGGCGGGGAGCTGTTTTTT; cdr3_aa: CASSTGAGVGGELFF
v_call: TRBV6-5; j_call: TRBJ2-7; clone_size: .; d_call: TRBD1; cdr3_nt: TGTGCCAGCAGTTACTCGGGGGACAGCTCCTACGAGCAGTACTTC; cdr3_aa: CASSYSGDSSYEQYF
v_call: TRBV28; j_call: TRBJ1-1; clone_size: .; d_call: .; cdr3_nt: TGTGCCAGCCAATACGGGGGAGGGTTGAACACTGAAGCTTTCTTT; cdr3_aa: CASQYGGGLNTEAFF